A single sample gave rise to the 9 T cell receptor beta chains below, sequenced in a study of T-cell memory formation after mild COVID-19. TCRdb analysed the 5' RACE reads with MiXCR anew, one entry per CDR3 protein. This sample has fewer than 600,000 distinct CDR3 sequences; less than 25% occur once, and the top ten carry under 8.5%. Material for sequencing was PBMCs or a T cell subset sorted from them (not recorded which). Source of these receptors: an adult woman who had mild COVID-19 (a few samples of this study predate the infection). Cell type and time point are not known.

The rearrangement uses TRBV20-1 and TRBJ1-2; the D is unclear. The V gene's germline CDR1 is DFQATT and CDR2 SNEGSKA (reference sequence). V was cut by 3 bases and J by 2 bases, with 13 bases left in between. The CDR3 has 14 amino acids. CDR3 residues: CSASELPLNYGYTF. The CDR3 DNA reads TGCAGTGCTAGTGAACTCCCATTAAACTATGGCTACACCTTC.

As DNA, the CDR3 is TGTGCCAGCAGCTTCTTCTCTAGCGGGGCGAACACCGGGGAGCTGTTTTTT. It codes for CASSFFSSGANTGELFF. The chain has TRBV7-6 and TRBJ2-2, with TRBD2 identical over 9 bases. The CDR3 loop spans 17 amino acids. J was trimmed by 0 bases and V by 3 bases; bases with no gene match: 5. CDR1 is SGHVS and CDR2 is FNYEAQ in the germline V gene. Complete variable domain (other parts from reference TRBV7-6 and TRBJ2-2): GAGVSQSPRYKVTKRGQDVALRCDPISGHVSLYWYRQALGQGPEFLTYFNYEAQQDKSGLPNDRFSAERPEGSISTLTIQRTEQRDSAMYRCASSFFSSGANTGELFFGEGSRLTVL.

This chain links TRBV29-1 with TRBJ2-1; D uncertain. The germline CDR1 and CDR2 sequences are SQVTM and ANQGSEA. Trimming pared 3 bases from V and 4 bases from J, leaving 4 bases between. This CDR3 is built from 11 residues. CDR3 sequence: CSVEVYNEQFF. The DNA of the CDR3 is TGCAGCGTTGAGGTATACAATGAGCAGTTCTTC.

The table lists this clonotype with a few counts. CDR3 sequence (DNA): TGTGCCACCAGCAGAGACTGGCGGGGGGGTGAAGAGACCCAGTACTTC. This sequence encodes CATSRDWRGGEETQYF. The gene calls are TRBV15 and TRBJ2-5; 9 bases agree with TRBD2. Looked up from germline, CDR1 is LNHNV and CDR2 is YYDKDF (reference sequence). The CDR3 has 16 residues. V shed 0 bases, J shed 3 bases, and the junction held 5 bases outside the gene matches.

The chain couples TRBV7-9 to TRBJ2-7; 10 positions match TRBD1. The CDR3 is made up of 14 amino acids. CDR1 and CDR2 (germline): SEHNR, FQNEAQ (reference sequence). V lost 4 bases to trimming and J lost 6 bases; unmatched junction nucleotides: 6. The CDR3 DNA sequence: TGTGCCAGCAGCTCGCCGGGACAGGGGATCGAGCAGTACTTC. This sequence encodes CASSSPGQGIEQYF.

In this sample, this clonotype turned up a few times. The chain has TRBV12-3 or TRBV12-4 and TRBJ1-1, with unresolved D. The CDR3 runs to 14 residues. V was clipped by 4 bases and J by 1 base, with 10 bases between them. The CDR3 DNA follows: TGTGCCAGCAGTTACGGAGTAGGGAACACTGAAGCTTTCTTT. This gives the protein CASSYGVGNTEAFF.

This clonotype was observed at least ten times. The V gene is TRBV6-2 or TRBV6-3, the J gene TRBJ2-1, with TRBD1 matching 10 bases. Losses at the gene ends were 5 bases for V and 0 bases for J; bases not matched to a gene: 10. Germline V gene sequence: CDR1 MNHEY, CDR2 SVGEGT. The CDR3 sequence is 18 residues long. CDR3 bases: TGTGCCAGCAGTCTGACAGGGGGCGAGACAATCTCCTACAATGAGCAGTTCTTC. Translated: CASSLTGGETISYNEQFF.

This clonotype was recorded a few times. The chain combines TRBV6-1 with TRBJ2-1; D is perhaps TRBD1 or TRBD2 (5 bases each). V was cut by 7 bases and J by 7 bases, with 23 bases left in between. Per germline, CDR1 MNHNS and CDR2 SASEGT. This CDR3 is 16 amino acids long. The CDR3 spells CASILRGSGWGNEQFF. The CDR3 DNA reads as TGTGCCAGCATCCTAAGAGGAAGCGGTTGGGGGAATGAGCAGTTCTTC.

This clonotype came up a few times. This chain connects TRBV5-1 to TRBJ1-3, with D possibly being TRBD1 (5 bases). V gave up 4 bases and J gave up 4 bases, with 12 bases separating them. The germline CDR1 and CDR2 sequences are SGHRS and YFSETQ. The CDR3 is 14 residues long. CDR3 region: CASSGGSEGNTIYF. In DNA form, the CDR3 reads TGCGCCAGCAGCGGGGGGTCAGAAGGAAACACCATATATTTT.